These 26 T cell receptor beta chains came from one sample sequenced in a study of control samples from healthy donors and cancer patients. Sequencing used immunoSEQ multiplex PCR; TCRdb keeps in-frame clones, though not all of them. The sample includes some 220,000 clones, about 93% of them seen just once. The sequencing sample was made of blood. All receptors come from a man in his forties or fifties in good health.

The chain employs TRBV5-1 and TRBJ1-2; perhaps TRBD1 as D (6 bases). The CDR3 totals 14 residues. Trimming took 2 bases from V and 4 from J, leaving 12 bases between them. The germline V gene encodes CDR1 SGHRS and CDR2 YFSETQ. The CDR3 sequence is CASSFRTESYGYTF. DNA of the CDR3: TGCGCCAGCAGCTTCCGGACAGAATCCTATGGCTACACCTTC.

The chain uses TRBV5-4 and TRBJ1-1, with a possible D match to TRBD1 (6 bases). Looked up from germline, CDR1 is SGHNT and CDR2 is YYREEE (reference sequence). Trimming removed 1 base from V and 4 bases from J, with 20 bases in between. CDR3 length: 17 amino acids. The CDR3 reads CASSLKQGPSAFTEAFF. CDR3 in DNA: TGTGCCAGCAGCTTGAAACAGGGTCCCTCCGCCTTCACTGAAGCTTTCTTT.

This clone was seen more than once but under ten times. The rearrangement links TRBV27 to TRBJ1-5, with D possibly matching TRBD1 (5 bases). The CDR3 loop spans 15 amino acids. Trimming took 5 bases from V and 5 from J, leaving 16 bases between them. Germline V CDR1 and CDR2: MNHEY, SMNVEV (reference sequence). The CDR3 region is CASSPFDGTYQPQHF. The CDR3 bases are TGTGCCAGCAGTCCCTTCGACGGGACCTATCAGCCCCAGCATTTT.

The V gene is TRBV5-1, the J gene TRBJ1-6; D may be TRBD1 (5 bases). The germline V and J ends were trimmed by 1 base and 0 bases, with 8 bases remaining between them. CDR3 length: 16 amino acids. From germline, CDR1 is SGHRS and CDR2 YFSETQ. The DNA for the CDR3 is TGCGCCAGCAGCTTGTTCAGGGTCTCCTATAATTCACCCCTCCACTTT. This codes for CASSLFRVSYNSPLHF.

The chain carries TRBV6-2 or TRBV6-3 and TRBJ1-4; 8 bases match TRBD1. Germline values: CDR1 MNHEY, CDR2 SVGEGT. V gave up 6 bases and J gave up 8 bases; unmatched junction bases: 8. The CDR3 is 14 amino acids. The CDR3 loop reads CASSEPRGQEKLFF. For the CDR3, the DNA is TGTGCCAGCAGCGAACCCAGGGGGCAGGAAAAACTGTTTTTT.

The chain is built from TRBV20-1 and TRBJ1-2; D is unclear. The CDR3 has 11 residues. Per the germline V gene, CDR1 is DFQATT and CDR2 is SNEGSKA (reference sequence). Deletions cut 5 bases from V and 4 bases from J, with 8 bases between. The CDR3 protein is CSAGRVYGYTF. The CDR3 DNA is TGCAGTGCTGGCCGGGTCTATGGCTACACCTTC.

The V call is TRBV30, the J call TRBJ1-1; possible D gene TRBD1, 6 bases. Deletions cut 3 bases from V and 10 bases from J, with 21 bases between. From germline, CDR1 is GTSNPN and CDR2 SVGIG (reference sequence). This CDR3 is 14 amino acids long. The CDR3 reads CAWSLGQILEGAFF. The CDR3 DNA reads as TGTGCCTGGAGCTTGGGACAAATACTAGAGGGAGCTTTCTTT. Filled out from reference TRBV30 and TRBJ1-1, the complete variable domain reads SQTIHQWPATLVQPVGSPLSLECTVEGTSNPNLYWYRQAAGRGLQLLFYSVGIGQISSEVPQNLSASRPQDRQFILSSKKLLLSDSGFYLCAWSLGQILEGAFFGQGTRLTVV.

This sequence joins TRBV10-3 and TRBJ2-7; D may correspond to TRBD1 or TRBD2 (5 bases each). CDR1 and CDR2 from the germline V gene are ENHRY and SYGVKD. CDR3 length equals 12 residues. V dropped 9 bases and J dropped 6 bases, with 15 bases sitting between them. The CDR3 loop is CAIGDGRLEQYF. The CDR3 DNA is TGTGCCATTGGGGACGGACGGCTCGAGCAGTACTTC.

This clone was detected once. The rearrangement uses TRBV20-1 and TRBJ1-5, with D possibly TRBD1 on 5 matching bases. The germline V gene encodes CDR1 DFQATT and CDR2 SNEGSKA (reference sequence). V was clipped by 3 bases and J by 0 bases, with 9 bases between them. The CDR3 consists of 14 residues. The CDR3 DNA follows: TGCAGTGCTAGTAGGGGATATAGCAATCAGCCCCAGCATTTT. This codes for CSASRGYSNQPQHF.

This clone was seen a single time. The chain has TRBV6-4 and TRBJ2-7; 8 positions agree with TRBD2. V gave up 0 bases and J gave up 0 bases; unmatched junction bases: 7. From germline, CDR1 is MRHNA and CDR2 SNTAGT. This CDR3 region has 17 residues. CDR3 sequence (DNA): TGTGCCAGCAGTGACTCTGAGGCGGGGACTAGCTCCTACGAGCAGTACGTC. This codes for CASSDSEAGTSSYEQYV.

The rearrangement joins TRBV5-1 to TRBJ2-1; possible D gene TRBD1, 5 bases. Trimming took off 2 bases at V and 3 bases at J, with 9 bases between the two ends. Germline V gene sequence: CDR1 SGHRS, CDR2 YFSETQ. The CDR3 covers 14 residues. The CDR3 DNA reads TGCGCCAGCAGCTTAGGGCAGGGCTACAATGAGCAGTTCTTC. It yields the protein CASSLGQGYNEQFF.

The chain has TRBV19 and TRBJ1-5; 7 nucleotides agree with TRBD1. Germline lookup yields CDR1 LNHDA and CDR2 SQIVND (reference sequence). The CDR3 runs 14 residues. With 8 bases clipped from V and 0 bases from J, the junction kept 4 bases outside the gene matches. The CDR3 DNA sequence: TGTGCCAGTGGGGACAGTTATAGCAATCAGCCCCAGCATTTT. Its protein is CASGDSYSNQPQHF.

The chain carries TRBV28 and TRBJ1-1; 7 bases map to TRBD1. The CDR3 has 15 amino acids. Germline CDR1 reads MDHEN; CDR2 reads SYDVKM. Trimming took 5 bases from V and 3 from J; bases not matched to a gene: 9. The DNA of the CDR3 is TGTGCCAGCAGTGGAGAGGGGGCGCAGGACACTGAAGCTTTCTTT. Its protein is CASSGEGAQDTEAFF. The full variable domain, with the rest looked up from reference TRBV28 and TRBJ1-1, is DVKVTQSSRYLVKRTGEKVFLECVQDMDHENMFWYRQDPGLGLRLIYFSYDVKMKEKGDIPEGYSVSREKKERFSLILESASTNQTSMYLCASSGEGAQDTEAFFGQGTRLTVV.

The chain recombines TRBV28 with TRBJ1-2, with TRBD1 identical over 7 bases. V trimming: 2 bases; J trimming: 4 bases; junction bases outside the gene matches: 7. This CDR3 contains 15 residues. The germline CDR1 and CDR2 sequences are MDHEN and SYDVKM. The CDR3 sequence is CASSLGTGDAYGYTF. The CDR3 coding sequence is TGTGCCAGCAGTTTAGGTACAGGGGACGCCTATGGCTACACCTTC.

The V gene is TRBV7-8, the J gene TRBJ2-5; 7 nucleotides agree with TRBD1. This CDR3 region has 15 residues. V shed 1 base, J shed 3 bases, and the junction held 5 bases outside the gene matches. CDR1 is SGHVS and CDR2 is FQNEAQ in the germline V gene. CDR3 protein: CASSLDAGGKETQYF. For the CDR3, the DNA is TGTGCCAGCAGCTTAGATGCAGGGGGAAAAGAGACCCAGTACTTC.

The chain employs TRBV5-1 and TRBJ1-1; no clear D. Germline V gives CDR1 SGHRS, CDR2 YFSETQ. The CDR3 runs 12 residues. V was clipped by 4 bases and J by 11 bases, with 15 bases between them. The CDR3 region is CASSVTGAPAFF. In DNA, the CDR3 is TGCGCCAGCAGCGTGACGGGAGCTCCGGCTTTCTTT.

This chain links TRBV28 with TRBJ2-7; 12 bases align to TRBD1. Germline loops: CDR1 MDHEN, CDR2 SYDVKM. The CDR3 is made up of 17 amino acids. V lost 6 bases to trimming and J lost 0 bases; unmatched junction nucleotides: 9. In DNA form, the CDR3 reads TGTGCCAGCAGCTCAGGGACAGGGGGCTGGAGCTCCTACGAGCAGTACGTC. Translated: CASSSGTGGWSSYEQYV.

The rearrangement links TRBV2 to TRBJ2-7; D not certain. CDR1 is SNHLY, CDR2 FYNNEI, per germline. This CDR3 has 14 residues. Trimming took 6 bases from V and 2 from J, leaving 14 bases between them. CDR3 sequence reads: CASRVDWRAYEQYF. CDR3 bases: TGTGCCAGCAGGGTTGACTGGAGAGCCTACGAGCAGTACTTC.

In nucleotides, the CDR3 is TGTGCCACCAGCAGAGATCTATCCGCTAGCAGCATTCAGTACTTC. It yields the protein CATSRDLSASSIQYF. The chain links TRBV15 to TRBJ2-4, with D maybe TRBD2 (5 bases). Germline V gives CDR1 LNHNV, CDR2 YYDKDF (reference sequence). Trimming took 0 bases from V and 9 from J, leaving 15 bases between them. This CDR3 comprises 15 residues.

V is TRBV18 and J is TRBJ1-4; 7 bases are shared with TRBD1. V was pared by 3 bases and J by 0 bases, with 13 bases of the junction left unmatched. The germline V gene encodes CDR1 KGHSH and CDR2 LQKENI. CDR3 size: 19 residues. The CDR3 DNA follows: TGTGCCAGCTCACCTCTAGCGACAGGGTCGCTGGCAACTAATGAAAAACTGTTTTTT. This gives the protein CASSPLATGSLATNEKLFF.

The chain uses TRBV6-1 and TRBJ2-1, with D possibly TRBD2 on 6 matching bases. The CDR3 loop spans 15 amino acids. Trimming cost V 0 bases and J 1 base, with 7 bases left between them. Germline V gives CDR1 MNHNS, CDR2 SASEGT. The CDR3 nucleotides read TGTGCCAGCAGTGAAGCTGGGGGGTCCTACAATGAGCAGTTCTTC. Its protein is CASSEAGGSYNEQFF.

The chain joins TRBV9 to TRBJ2-5, with 7 bases that match TRBD1. Losses at the gene ends were 3 bases for V and 5 bases for J; bases not matched to a gene: 4. The V gene's germline CDR1 is SGDLS and CDR2 YYNGEE. The CDR3 loop spans 13 amino acids. CDR3 bases: TGTGCCAGCAGCGCGGACAGGTCGGAGACCCAGTACTTC. It specifies CASSADRSETQYF.

This clone was picked up one time. J is TRBJ2-5 and V is TRBV7-2; the match to TRBD2 covers 7 bases. The V gene's germline CDR1 is SGHTA and CDR2 FQGNSA. V lost 1 base, J lost 1 base, and 3 bases stayed unmatched. This CDR3 region has 15 residues. The CDR3 DNA is TGTGCCAGCAGCTTAGGGAGCGGGGCCCAAGAGACCCAGTACTTC. This codes for CASSLGSGAQETQYF.

The J gene is TRBJ2-7, the V gene TRBV5-1, with TRBD1 matching 9 bases. Germline V gene lookup returns CDR1 SGHRS and CDR2 YFSETQ. V was clipped by 7 bases and J by 3 bases; unmatched bases: 5. The CDR3 loop spans 13 amino acids. The DNA for the CDR3 is TGCGCCAGCTCCGGGACAGGGTACTACGAGCAGTACTTC. Translated, it gives CASSGTGYYEQYF.

With respect to this clone: Germline and junction disagree at one end, which may indicate a read error. The genes are TRBV5-1 and TRBJ2-1; 11 bases are a match to TRBD2. From germline, CDR1 is SGHRS and CDR2 YFSETQ. This CDR3 is 15 amino acids long. The CDR3 DNA reads as TGCGCCAGCAGCTCGACCGGACTAGCGGGCAACAAAGGGGTCTTC. Protein product: CASSSTGLAGNKGVF. The whole variable domain, filled in from reference TRBV5-1 and TRBJ2-1, reads KAGVTQTPRYLIKTRGQQVTLSCSPISGHRSVSWYQQTPGQGLQFLFEYFSETQRNKGNFPGRFSGRQFSNSRSEMNVSTLELGDSALYLCASSSTGLAGNKGVFGPGTRLTVL.

This clone has just one count. V gene TRBV7-2 combines with J gene TRBJ2-1; 13 bases fit TRBD2. The V gene's germline CDR1 is SGHTA and CDR2 FQGNSA. The CDR3 spans 16 residues. V gave up 6 bases and J gave up 3 bases; unmatched junction bases: 5. This CDR3 reads CASRIGTSGVYNEQFF. CDR3 in DNA: TGTGCCAGCAGAATAGGGACTAGCGGGGTCTACAATGAGCAGTTCTTC.